The 16 T cell receptor beta chains below all came from one sample that was sequenced in a study of blood T cells in healthy people across ages. Primed by a sample-barcoded 5' primer and a J-beta primer mix, a second PCR proceeded for 7 to 11 cycles. TCRdb fed the 5' RACE reads into MiXCR, producing one record per CDR3 protein. Of 800,000 to 950,000 distinct CDR3 sequences listed, around 29% were seen once; the top ten hold more than 8.5%. The sample was also linked to a second study, of T cells of mothers and their children.

The sample taken for sequencing was blood. Receptors originate from a woman in her 40s in good health.

The chain combines TRBV5-1 with TRBJ2-7; D may correspond to TRBD1 or TRBD2 (5 bases each). The CDR3 is made up of 11 amino acids. V was clipped by 6 bases and J by 7 bases, with 11 bases between them. Per the germline V gene, CDR1 is SGHRS and CDR2 is YFSETQ. The CDR3 reads CASTEGLEQYF. CDR3 nucleotides: TGCGCCAGCACCGAGGGGCTTGAGCAGTACTTC.

This clonotype was counted at least ten times. The rearrangement uses TRBV29-1 and TRBJ1-1, with 7 bases lining up with TRBD1. Trimming cost V 7 bases and J 3 bases; bases outside gene matches: 5. Germline CDR1 reads SQVTM; CDR2 reads ANQGSEA. CDR3 size: 12 residues. DNA for the CDR3: TGCAGCGCAAAACAGGGGTACACTGAAGCTTTCTTT. It codes for CSAKQGYTEAFF. Full variable domain (missing parts from reference TRBV29-1 and TRBJ1-1): SAVISQKPSRDICQRGTSLTIQCQVDSQVTMMFWYRQQPGQSLTLIATANQGSEATYESGFVIDKFPISRPNLTFSTLTVSNMSPEDSSIYLCSAKQGYTEAFFGQGTRLTVV.

This clonotype was counted at least ten times. The chain recombines TRBV27 with TRBJ2-7; D is perhaps TRBD1 (5 bases). The germline CDR1 and CDR2 sequences are MNHEY and SMNVEV (reference sequence). V shed 1 base and J shed 5 bases, with 12 bases lying between them. CDR3 length equals 14 residues. CDR3 sequence (DNA): TGTGCCAGCAGTTTATATCAGGGTTGGAACGAGCAGTACTTC. Translating it yields CASSLYQGWNEQYF.

The chain couples TRBV4-1 to TRBJ1-1; D is unresolved. V was pared by 1 base and J by 1 base, with 10 bases between. The CDR3 is 15 residues long. CDR1 and CDR2 (germline): MGHRA, YSYEKL. In nucleotides, the CDR3 is TGCGCCAGCAGCCAAGGCAGGCAGAAGAACACTGAAGCTTTCTTT. Translated, it gives CASSQGRQKNTEAFF.

This clonotype was observed at least ten times. This chain links TRBV12-3 or TRBV12-4 with TRBJ2-1; 7 bases match TRBD2. There are 14 residues in the CDR3. With V trimmed by 7 bases and J by 2 bases, 5 bases remained unmatched. The CDR3 spells CASNSGGPYNEQFF. The DNA for the CDR3 is TGTGCCAGCAACTCGGGGGGTCCCTACAATGAGCAGTTCTTC.

In its sample, this clonotype was seen a few times. The chain couples TRBV4-2 to TRBJ1-1, with D unresolved. CDR1 and CDR2 from the germline V gene are LGHNA and YNFKEQ. The CDR3 is 13 residues long. Trimming took 4 bases from V and 2 from J, leaving 8 bases between them. CDR3 nucleotide sequence: TGTGCCAGCAGCCTCGAAATAAACACTGAAGCTTTCTTT. Translation gives CASSLEINTEAFF.

This clonotype was found many times. This sequence joins TRBV4-1 and TRBJ2-1; possible D gene TRBD1, 5 bases. Between the trimmed V and J ends, which lost 0 bases and 9 bases, there was a span of 15 bases. The CDR3 totals 15 residues. The germline V gene has CDR1 MGHRA and CDR2 YSYEKL. As DNA, the CDR3 is TGCGCCAGCAGCCAAGAGGTGCAGGGAAGGGGTGAGCAGTTCTTC. Residues: CASSQEVQGRGEQFF.

The V and J genes are TRBV4-3 and TRBJ1-3; D ambiguous. Trimming removed 0 bases at V and 0 bases at J, with 12 bases between. The CDR3 is 17 residues long. The germline V gene has CDR1 LGHNA and CDR2 YSLEER. The CDR3 DNA is TGCGCCAGCAGCCAAGAAGTATGGGGAGGCTCTGGAAACACCATATATTTT. Its protein is CASSQEVWGGSGNTIYF.

This clonotype was seen a handful of times. This chain joins TRBV5-1 and TRBJ2-7; D is unclear. Germline loops: CDR1 SGHRS, CDR2 YFSETQ. V lost 7 bases, J lost 2 bases, and 16 bases lay in between. This CDR3 spans 14 amino acids. This CDR3 reads CASAFQDGTYEQYF. The DNA for the CDR3 is TGCGCCAGCGCATTCCAGGACGGAACCTACGAGCAGTACTTC.

The chain links TRBV29-1 to TRBJ2-5; perhaps TRBD2 as D (5 bases). V lost 6 bases and J 4 bases, leaving 12 bases between the germline ends. This CDR3 contains 12 residues. Germline V lookup: CDR1 SQVTM, CDR2 ANQGSEA. CDR3 amino acids: CSVREVLETQYF. The DNA for the CDR3 is TGCAGCGTACGGGAAGTTTTAGAGACCCAGTACTTC.

This clonotype was counted many times. The V and J genes are TRBV7-2 and TRBJ2-7; D assignment may be TRBD1 or TRBD2 (5 bases each). Germline CDR1 and CDR2: SGHTA and FQGNSA. The V end was cut by 2 bases, the J end by 0 bases, with 14 bases between. The CDR3 covers 16 residues. The CDR3 DNA reads TGTGCCAGCAGCTTACGAGGGACGTCTAGCTCCTACGAGCAGTACTTC. The encoded protein is CASSLRGTSSSYEQYF.

A note on this clonotype: A read error may explain this, as a much larger clone is one base away. The CDR3 sequence is CASTRDSTDTQYF. The CDR3 DNA reads TGTGCCAGCACCCGGGACAGCACAGATACGCAGTATTTT. J is TRBJ2-3 and V is TRBV6-6, with D perhaps matching TRBD1 or TRBD2 (5 bases each). Trimming removed 7 bases from V and 0 bases from J, with 8 bases in between. CDR3 size: 13 residues. Germline V gene lookup returns CDR1 MNHNY and CDR2 SVGAGI (reference sequence).

The table lists this clonotype with a count of one. The gene calls are TRBV12-3 or TRBV12-4 and TRBJ1-2; D may be TRBD1 (6 bases). This CDR3 region has 12 residues. Trimming removed 2 bases from V and 13 bases from J, with 14 bases in between. The CDR3: CASSLTGTPVTF. The CDR3 region has the DNA TGTGCCAGCAGTTTAACCGGGACACCAGTCACCTTC.

This chain uses TRBV9 with TRBJ1-6; tentatively, D is TRBD1 (6 bases). This CDR3 spans 14 amino acids. Trimming took off 3 bases at V and 10 bases at J, with 14 bases between the two ends. CDR1 is SGDLS, CDR2 YYNGEE, per germline. Here the CDR3 reads CASSARTDQSPLHF. CDR3 bases: TGTGCCAGCAGCGCCCGGACAGATCAATCACCCCTCCACTTT. Supplemented by reference TRBV9 and TRBJ1-6, the full variable domain reads DSGVTQTPKHLITATGQRVTLRCSPRSGDLSVYWYQQSLDQGLQFLIQYYNGEERAKGNILERFSAQQFPDLHSELNLSSLELGDSALYFCASSARTDQSPLHFGNGTRLTVT.

The genes are TRBV7-9 and TRBJ2-1; 10 positions match TRBD2. CDR1 and CDR2 (germline): SEHNR, FQNEAQ (reference sequence). V shed 5 bases and J 6 bases; nucleotides not matched to a gene: 10. This CDR3 spans 16 amino acids. CDR3 sequence: CASSLTERGGRNEQFF. CDR3 sequence (DNA): TGTGCCAGCAGCCTAACCGAGCGGGGGGGCCGCAATGAGCAGTTCTTC.

This clonotype was seen at least ten times. The V and J genes are TRBV7-2 and TRBJ2-1; D remains unclear. CDR1 is SGHTA, CDR2 FQGNSA, per germline. The length of the CDR3 is 13 residues. Trimming shortened V by 3 bases and J by 8 bases, and 11 bases separated the two germline ends. The CDR3 sequence is CASSLLGPDEQFF. The CDR3 DNA reads TGTGCCAGCAGCTTGCTAGGCCCAGATGAGCAGTTCTTC.